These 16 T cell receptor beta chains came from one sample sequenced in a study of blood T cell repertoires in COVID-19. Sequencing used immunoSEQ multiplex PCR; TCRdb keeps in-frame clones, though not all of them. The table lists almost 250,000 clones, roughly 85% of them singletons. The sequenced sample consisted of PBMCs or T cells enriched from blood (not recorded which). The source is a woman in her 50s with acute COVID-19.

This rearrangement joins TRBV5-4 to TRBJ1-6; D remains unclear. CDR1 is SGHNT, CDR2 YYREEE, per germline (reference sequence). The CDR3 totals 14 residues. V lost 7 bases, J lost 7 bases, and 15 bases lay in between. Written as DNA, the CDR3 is TGTGCCAGCCGGAACGGGGAGATGAATTCACCCCTCCACTTT. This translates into CASRNGEMNSPLHF.

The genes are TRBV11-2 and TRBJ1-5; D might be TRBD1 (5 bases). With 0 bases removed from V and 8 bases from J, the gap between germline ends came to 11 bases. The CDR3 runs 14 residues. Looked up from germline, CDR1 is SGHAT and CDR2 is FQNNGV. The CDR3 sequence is CASSLEPGGEPQHF. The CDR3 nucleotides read TGTGCCAGCAGCTTAGAGCCCGGAGGGGAGCCCCAGCATTTT.

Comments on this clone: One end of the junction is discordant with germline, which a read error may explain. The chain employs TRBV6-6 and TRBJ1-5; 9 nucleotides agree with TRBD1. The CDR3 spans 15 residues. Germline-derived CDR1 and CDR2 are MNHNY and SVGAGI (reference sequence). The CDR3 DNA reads TGTGCCAGCAGTGAGACTACAGGGGGCAACCAGCCCCAGCATTTT. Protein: CASSETTGGNQPQHF.

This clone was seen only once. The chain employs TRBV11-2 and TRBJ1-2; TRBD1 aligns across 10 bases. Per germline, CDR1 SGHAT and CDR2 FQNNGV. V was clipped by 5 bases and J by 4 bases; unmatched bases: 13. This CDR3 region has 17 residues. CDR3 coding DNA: TGTGCCAGCAGCGCCCGGGACAGGGGATCAGAAGCCTATGGCTACACCTTC. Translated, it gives CASSARDRGSEAYGYTF.

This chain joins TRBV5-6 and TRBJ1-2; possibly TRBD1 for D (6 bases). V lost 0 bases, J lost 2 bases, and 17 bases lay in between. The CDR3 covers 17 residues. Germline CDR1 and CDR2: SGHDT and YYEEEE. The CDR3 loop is CASSLVVRQEINYGYTF. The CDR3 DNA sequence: TGTGCCAGCAGCTTGGTAGTGAGACAGGAGATAAACTATGGCTACACCTTC. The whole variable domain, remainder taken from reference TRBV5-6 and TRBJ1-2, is DAGVTQSPTHLIKTRGQQVTLRCSPKSGHDTVSWYQQALGQGPQFIFQYYEEEERQRGNFPDRFSGHQFPNYSSELNVNALLLGDSALYLCASSLVVRQEINYGYTFGSGTRLTVV.

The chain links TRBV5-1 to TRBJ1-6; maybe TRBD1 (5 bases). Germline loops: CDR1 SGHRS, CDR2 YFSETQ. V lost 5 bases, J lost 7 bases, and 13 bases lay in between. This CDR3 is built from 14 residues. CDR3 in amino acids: CASSKGTTNSPLHF. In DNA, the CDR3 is TGCGCCAGCAGTAAAGGGACTACGAATTCACCCCTCCACTTT.

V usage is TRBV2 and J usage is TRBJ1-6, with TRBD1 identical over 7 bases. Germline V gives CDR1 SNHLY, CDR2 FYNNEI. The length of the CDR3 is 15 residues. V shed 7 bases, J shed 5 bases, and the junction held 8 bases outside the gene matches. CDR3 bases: TGTGCCAGCAAATGGGGGACAGAGAATAATTCACCCCTCCACTTT. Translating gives CASKWGTENNSPLHF.

CDR3 loop: CASSSSGGDLETQYF. In nucleotides, the CDR3 is TGTGCCAGCAGCTCTAGCGGGGGGGATCTAGAGACCCAGTACTTC. J is TRBJ2-5 and V is TRBV5-4, with 12 bases lining up with TRBD2. The CDR3 loop spans 15 amino acids. CDR1 and CDR2 (germline): SGHNT, YYREEE (reference sequence). The trim removed 3 bases at V and 4 bases at J, leaving 4 bases unmatched.

The CDR3 bases are TGCAGCGTTGTAGGAGGGCAGGGTAACTATGGCTACACCTTC. It translates to CSVVGGQGNYGYTF. The chain employs TRBV29-1 and TRBJ1-2, with D tentatively TRBD1 (5 bases). This CDR3 contains 14 residues. V dropped 4 bases and J dropped 1 base, with 13 bases sitting between them. Germline assignment: CDR1 SQVTM and CDR2 ANQGSEA.

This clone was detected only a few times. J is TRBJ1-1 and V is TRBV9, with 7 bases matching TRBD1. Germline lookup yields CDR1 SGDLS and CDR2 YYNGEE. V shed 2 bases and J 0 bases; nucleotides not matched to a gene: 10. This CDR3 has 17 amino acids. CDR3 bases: TGTGCCAGCAGCGTGACGGGGCAGGGGGTGATGAACACTGAAGCTTTCTTT. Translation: CASSVTGQGVMNTEAFF.

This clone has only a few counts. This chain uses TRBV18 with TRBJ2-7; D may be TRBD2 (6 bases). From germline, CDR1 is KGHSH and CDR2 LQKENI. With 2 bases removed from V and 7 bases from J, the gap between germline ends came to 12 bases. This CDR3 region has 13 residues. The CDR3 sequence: CASSPGRGYEQYF. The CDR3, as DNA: TGTGCCAGCTCACCAGGGCGGGGTTATGAGCAGTACTTC.

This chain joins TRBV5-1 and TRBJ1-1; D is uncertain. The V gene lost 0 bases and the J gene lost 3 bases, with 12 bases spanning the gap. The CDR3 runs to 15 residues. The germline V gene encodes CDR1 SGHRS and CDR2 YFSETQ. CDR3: CASSLGVTRDTEAFF. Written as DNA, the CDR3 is TGCGCCAGCAGCTTGGGCGTCACGCGGGACACTGAAGCTTTCTTT.

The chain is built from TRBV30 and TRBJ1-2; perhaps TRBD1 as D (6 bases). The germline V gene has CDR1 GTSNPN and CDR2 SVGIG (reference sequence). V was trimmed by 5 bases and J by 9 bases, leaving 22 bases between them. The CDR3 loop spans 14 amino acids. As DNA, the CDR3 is TGTGCCTGGGCAATCGGGGGGCTCCTTCGGAGCTACACCTTC. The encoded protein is CAWAIGGLLRSYTF.

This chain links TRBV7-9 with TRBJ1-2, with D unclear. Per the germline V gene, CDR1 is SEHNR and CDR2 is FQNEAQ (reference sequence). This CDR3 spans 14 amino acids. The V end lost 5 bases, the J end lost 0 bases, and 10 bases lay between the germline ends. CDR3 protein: CASSKRESNYGYTF. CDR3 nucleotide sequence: TGTGCCAGCAGCAAACGGGAGTCTAACTATGGCTACACCTTC.

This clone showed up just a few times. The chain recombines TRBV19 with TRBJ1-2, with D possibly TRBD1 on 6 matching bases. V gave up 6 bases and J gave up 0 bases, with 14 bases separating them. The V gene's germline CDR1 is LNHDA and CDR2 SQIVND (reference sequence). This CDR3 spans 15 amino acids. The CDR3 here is CASRGQNTPNYGYTF. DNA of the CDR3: TGTGCCAGTAGAGGACAGAATACTCCTAACTATGGCTACACCTTC.

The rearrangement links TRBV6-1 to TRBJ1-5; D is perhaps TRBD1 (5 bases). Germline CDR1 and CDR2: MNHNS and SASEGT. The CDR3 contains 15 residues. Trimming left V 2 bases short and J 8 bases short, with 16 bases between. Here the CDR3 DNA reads TGTGCCAGCAGTGAAAGTTTAGTGGCAGGGAAGCCCCAGCATTTT. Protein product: CASSESLVAGKPQHF.